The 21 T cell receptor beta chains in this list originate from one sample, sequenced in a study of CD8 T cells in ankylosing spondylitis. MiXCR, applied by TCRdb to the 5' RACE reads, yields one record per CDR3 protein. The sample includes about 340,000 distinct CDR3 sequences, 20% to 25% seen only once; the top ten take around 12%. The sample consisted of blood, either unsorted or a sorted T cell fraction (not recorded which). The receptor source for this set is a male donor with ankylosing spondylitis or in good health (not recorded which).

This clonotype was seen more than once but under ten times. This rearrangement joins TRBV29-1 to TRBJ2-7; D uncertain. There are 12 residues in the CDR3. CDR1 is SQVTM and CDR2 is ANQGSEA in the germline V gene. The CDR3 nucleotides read TGCAACTACCCGACCGGTTTGAACGAGCAGTACTTC. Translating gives CNYPTGLNEQYF.

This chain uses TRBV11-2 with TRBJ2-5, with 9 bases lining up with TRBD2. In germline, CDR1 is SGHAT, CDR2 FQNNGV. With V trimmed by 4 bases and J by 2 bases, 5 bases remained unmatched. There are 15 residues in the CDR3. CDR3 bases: TGTGCCAGCAGCTCTAGAGCGGGGGGACAAGAGACCCAGTACTTC. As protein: CASSSRAGGQETQYF.

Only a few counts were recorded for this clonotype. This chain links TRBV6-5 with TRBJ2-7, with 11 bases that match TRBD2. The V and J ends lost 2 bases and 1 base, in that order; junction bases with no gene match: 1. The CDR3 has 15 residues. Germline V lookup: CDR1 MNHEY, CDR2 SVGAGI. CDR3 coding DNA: TGTGCCAGCAGTTACGCTAGCGGGGGGTCCTACGAGCAGTACTTC. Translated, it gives CASSYASGGSYEQYF.

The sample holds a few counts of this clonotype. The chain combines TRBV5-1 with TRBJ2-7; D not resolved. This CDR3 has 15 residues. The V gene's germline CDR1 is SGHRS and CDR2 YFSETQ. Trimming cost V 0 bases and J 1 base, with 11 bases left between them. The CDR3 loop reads CASSLVGRSSYEQYF. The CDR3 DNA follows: TGCGCCAGCAGCTTGGTTGGCAGGTCTTCCTACGAGCAGTACTTC.

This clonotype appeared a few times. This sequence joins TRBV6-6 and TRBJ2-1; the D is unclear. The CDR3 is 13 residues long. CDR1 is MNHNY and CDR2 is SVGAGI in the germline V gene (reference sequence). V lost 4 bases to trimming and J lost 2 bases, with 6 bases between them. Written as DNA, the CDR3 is TGTGCCAGCAGTTCCTCGCCCTACAATGAGCAGTTCTTC. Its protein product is CASSSSPYNEQFF.

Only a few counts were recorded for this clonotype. The CDR3: CSASWDRGPYEQYF. As DNA, the CDR3 is TGCAGTGCTAGTTGGGACAGGGGGCCCTACGAGCAGTACTTC. The rearrangement links TRBV20-1 to TRBJ2-7, with TRBD1 identical over 12 bases. The V gene's germline CDR1 is DFQATT and CDR2 SNEGSKA (reference sequence). The CDR3 length is 14 residues. Trimming took 3 bases from V and 2 from J; bases not matched to a gene: 2.

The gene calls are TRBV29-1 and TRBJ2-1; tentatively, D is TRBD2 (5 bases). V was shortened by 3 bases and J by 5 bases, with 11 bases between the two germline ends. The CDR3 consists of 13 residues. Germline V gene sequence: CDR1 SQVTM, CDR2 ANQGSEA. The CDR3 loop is CSVDNGVNNEQFF. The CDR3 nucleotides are TGCAGCGTTGACAACGGGGTGAACAATGAGCAGTTCTTC.

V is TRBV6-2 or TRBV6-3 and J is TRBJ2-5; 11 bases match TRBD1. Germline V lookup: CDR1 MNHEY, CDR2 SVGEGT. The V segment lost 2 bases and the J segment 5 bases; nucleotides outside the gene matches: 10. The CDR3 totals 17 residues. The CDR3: CASSYGQGATFVETQYF. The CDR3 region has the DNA TGTGCCAGCAGTTACGGACAGGGGGCTACCTTCGTGGAGACCCAGTACTTC.

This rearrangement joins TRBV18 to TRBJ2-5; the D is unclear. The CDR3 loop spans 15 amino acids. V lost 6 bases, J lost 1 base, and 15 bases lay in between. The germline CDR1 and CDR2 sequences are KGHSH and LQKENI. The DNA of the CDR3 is TGTGCCAGCTCCCCCGGCTCGCCCGGCCAAGAGACCCAGTACTTC. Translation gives CASSPGSPGQETQYF. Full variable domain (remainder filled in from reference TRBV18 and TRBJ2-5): NAGVMQNPRHLVRRRGQEARLRCSPMKGHSHVYWYRQLPEEGLKFMVYLQKENIIDESGMPKERFSAEFPKEGPSILRIQQVVRGDSAAYFCASSPGSPGQETQYFGPGTRLLVL.

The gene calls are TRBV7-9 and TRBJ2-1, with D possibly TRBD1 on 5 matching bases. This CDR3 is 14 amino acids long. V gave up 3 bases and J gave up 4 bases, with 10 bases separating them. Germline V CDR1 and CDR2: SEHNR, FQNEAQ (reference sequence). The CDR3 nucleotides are TGTGCCAGCAGCTTTCCGACAGTTTACAATGAGCAGTTCTTC. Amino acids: CASSFPTVYNEQFF.

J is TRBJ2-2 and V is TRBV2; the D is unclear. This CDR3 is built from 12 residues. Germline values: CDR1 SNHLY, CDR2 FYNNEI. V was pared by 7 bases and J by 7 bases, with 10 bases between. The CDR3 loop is CASKERYGELFF. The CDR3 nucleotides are TGTGCCAGCAAGGAGCGTTACGGGGAGCTGTTTTTT. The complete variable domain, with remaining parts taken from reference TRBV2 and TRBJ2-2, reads EPEVTQTPSHQVTQMGQEVILRCVPISNHLYFYWYRQILGQKVEFLVSFYNNEISEKSEIFDDQFSVERPDGSNFTLKIRSTKLEDSAMYFCASKERYGELFFGEGSRLTVL.

CDR3 bases: TGTGCCAGCAGTTACGCCGCCGCTACCTACGAGCAGTACTTC. Translating it yields CASSYAAATYEQYF. The chain is built from TRBV6-2 or TRBV6-3 and TRBJ2-7; D is unresolved. This CDR3 has 14 residues. From germline, CDR1 is MNHEY and CDR2 SVGEGT. Trimming pared 2 bases from V and 2 bases from J, leaving 10 bases between.

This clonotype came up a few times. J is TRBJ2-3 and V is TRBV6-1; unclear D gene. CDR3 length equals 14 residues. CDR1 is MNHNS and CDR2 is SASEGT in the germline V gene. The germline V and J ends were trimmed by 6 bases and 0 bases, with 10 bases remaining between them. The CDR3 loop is CASSRAPSTDTQYF. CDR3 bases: TGTGCCAGCAGCCGGGCGCCTAGCACAGATACGCAGTATTTT.

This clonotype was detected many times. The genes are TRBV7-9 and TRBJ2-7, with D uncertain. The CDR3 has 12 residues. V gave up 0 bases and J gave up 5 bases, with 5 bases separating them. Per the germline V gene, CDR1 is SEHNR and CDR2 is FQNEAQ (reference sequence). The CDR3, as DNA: TGTGCCAGCAGCTTAGCTGTCGACGAGCAGTACTTC. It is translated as CASSLAVDEQYF.

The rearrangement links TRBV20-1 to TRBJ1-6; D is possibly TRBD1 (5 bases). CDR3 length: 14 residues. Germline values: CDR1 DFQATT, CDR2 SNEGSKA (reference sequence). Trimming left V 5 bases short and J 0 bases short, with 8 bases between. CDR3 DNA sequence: TGCAGTGCTGACAGATACTCCTATAATTCACCCCTCCACTTT. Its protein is CSADRYSYNSPLHF.

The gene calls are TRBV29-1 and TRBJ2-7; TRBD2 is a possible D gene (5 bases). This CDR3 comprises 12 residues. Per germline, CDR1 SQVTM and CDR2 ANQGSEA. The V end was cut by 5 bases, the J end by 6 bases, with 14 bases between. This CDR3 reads CSVPSGGGEQYF. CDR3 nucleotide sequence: TGCAGCGTTCCAAGTGGAGGAGGCGAGCAGTACTTC.

In DNA form, the CDR3 reads TGTGCCAGCAGTCCAACGACTAGCGGGGATTACAATGAGCAGTTCTTC. It yields the protein CASSPTTSGDYNEQFF. The gene calls are TRBV6-2 or TRBV6-3 and TRBJ2-1; 11 bases align to TRBD2. Germline CDR1 and CDR2: MNHEY and SVGEGT. The V and J ends lost 5 bases and 4 bases, in that order; junction bases with no gene match: 7. This CDR3 contains 16 residues.

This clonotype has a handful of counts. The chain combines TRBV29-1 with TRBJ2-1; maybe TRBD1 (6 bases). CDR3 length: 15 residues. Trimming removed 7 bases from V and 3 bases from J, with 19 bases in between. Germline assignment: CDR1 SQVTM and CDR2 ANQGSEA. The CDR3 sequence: CSAARRGRGYNEQFF. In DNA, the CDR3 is TGCAGCGCCGCCCGCAGGGGAAGGGGCTACAATGAGCAGTTCTTC.

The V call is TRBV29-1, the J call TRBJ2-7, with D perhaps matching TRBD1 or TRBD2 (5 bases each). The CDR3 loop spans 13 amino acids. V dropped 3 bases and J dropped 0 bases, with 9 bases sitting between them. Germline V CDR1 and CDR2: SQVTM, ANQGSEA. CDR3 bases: TGCAGCGTTGAGGGGGAAGGCTCCTACGAGCAGTACTTC. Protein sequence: CSVEGEGSYEQYF.

CDR3: CATSSSRGRGDTQYF. The CDR3, as DNA: TGTGCCACCAGCAGCTCCAGGGGGCGCGGAGATACGCAGTATTTT. The chain employs TRBV15 and TRBJ2-3, with 8 bases matching TRBD1. The CDR3 extends over 15 amino acids. From germline, CDR1 is LNHNV and CDR2 YYDKDF (reference sequence). Trimming removed 3 bases from V and 5 bases from J; junction bases left unmatched: 7.

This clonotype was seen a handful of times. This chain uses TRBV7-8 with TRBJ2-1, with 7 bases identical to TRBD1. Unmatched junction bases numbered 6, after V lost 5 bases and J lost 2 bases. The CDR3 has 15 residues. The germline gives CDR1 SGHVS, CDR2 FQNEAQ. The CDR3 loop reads CASSPHRGPYNEQFF. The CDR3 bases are TGTGCCAGCAGCCCCCACAGGGGTCCCTACAATGAGCAGTTCTTC.